The clone carrying this TCR beta chain was detected ten times or more. This entry is derived from a study of T cells in Graves' hyperthyroidism and ophthalmopathy. The CDR3 spans 16 residues. Looked up from germline, CDR1 is MNHEY and CDR2 is SVGEGT. V shed 6 bases and J shed 0 bases, with 12 bases lying between them. Amplified TCR beta CDR3 regions came from RNA transcripts. With the HTBI primer set, the TCR CDR3 went through a first round of RT-PCR. MiXCR, applied by TCRdb to the multiplex PCR reads, yields one record per CDR3 protein. In the table there are about 260,000 distinct CDR3 sequences, less than 30% of which are singletons.

The TCR originated in a man aged 40-55 years with Graves' hyperthyroidism that later progressed to Graves' ophthalmopathy. The sample was blood. The chain couples TRBV6-2 or TRBV6-3 to TRBJ2-6; tentatively, D is TRBD1 (5 bases). In DNA form, the CDR3 reads TGTGCCAGCAGAAAAGGACAAGCCTCTGGGGCCAACGTCCTGACTTTC. Residues: CASRKGQASGANVLTF.